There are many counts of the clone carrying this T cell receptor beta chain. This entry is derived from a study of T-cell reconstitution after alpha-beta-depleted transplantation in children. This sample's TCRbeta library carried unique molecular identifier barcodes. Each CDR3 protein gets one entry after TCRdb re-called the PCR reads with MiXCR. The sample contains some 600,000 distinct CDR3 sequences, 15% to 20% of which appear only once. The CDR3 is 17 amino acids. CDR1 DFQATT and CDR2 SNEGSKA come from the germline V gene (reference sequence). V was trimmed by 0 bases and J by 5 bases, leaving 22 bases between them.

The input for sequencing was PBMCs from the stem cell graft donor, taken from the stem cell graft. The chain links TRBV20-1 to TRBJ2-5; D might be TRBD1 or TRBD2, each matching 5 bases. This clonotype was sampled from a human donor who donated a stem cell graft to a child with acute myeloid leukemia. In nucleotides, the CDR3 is TGCAGTGCTAGAGAGGTGGGGGTACTCCTGTTGGGGGAGACCCAGTACTTC. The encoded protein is CSAREVGVLLLGETQYF.